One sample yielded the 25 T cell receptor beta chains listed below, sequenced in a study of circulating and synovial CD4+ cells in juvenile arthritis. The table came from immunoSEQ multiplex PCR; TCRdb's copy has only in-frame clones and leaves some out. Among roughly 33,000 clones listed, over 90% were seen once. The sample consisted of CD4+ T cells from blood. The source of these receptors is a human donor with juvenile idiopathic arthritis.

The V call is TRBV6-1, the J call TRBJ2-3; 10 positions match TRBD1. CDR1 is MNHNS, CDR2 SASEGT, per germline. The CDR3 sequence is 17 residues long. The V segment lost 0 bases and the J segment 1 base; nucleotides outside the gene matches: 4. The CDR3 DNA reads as TGTGCCAGCAGTGAAGCGCAAGGGACAGGGGGCACAGATACGCAGTATTTT. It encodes CASSEAQGTGGTDTQYF.

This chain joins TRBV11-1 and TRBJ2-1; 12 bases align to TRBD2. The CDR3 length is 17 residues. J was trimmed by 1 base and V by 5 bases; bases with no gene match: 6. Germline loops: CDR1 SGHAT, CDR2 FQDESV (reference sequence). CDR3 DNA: TGTGCCAGCAGCCCGAGGGGACTAGCGGGTTCCTACAATGAGCAGTTCTTC. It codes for CASSPRGLAGSYNEQFF. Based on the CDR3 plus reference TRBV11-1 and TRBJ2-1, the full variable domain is EAEVAQSPRYKITEKSQAVAFWCDPISGHATLYWYRQILGQGPELLVQFQDESVVDDSQLPKDRFSAERLKGVDSTLKIQPAELGDSAMYLCASSPRGLAGSYNEQFFGPGTRLTVL.

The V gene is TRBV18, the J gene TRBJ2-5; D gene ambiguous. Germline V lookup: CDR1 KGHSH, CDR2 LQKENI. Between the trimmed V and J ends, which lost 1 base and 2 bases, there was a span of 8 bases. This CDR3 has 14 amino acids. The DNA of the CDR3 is TGTGCCAGCTCACCACGGAGCAGTCAAGAGACCCAGTACTTC. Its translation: CASSPRSSQETQYF.

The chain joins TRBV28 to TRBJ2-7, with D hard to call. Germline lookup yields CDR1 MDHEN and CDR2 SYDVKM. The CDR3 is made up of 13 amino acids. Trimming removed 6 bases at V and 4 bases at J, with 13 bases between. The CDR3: CASREPAVYEQYF. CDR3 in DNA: TGTGCCAGCAGGGAACCCGCGGTTTACGAGCAGTACTTC.

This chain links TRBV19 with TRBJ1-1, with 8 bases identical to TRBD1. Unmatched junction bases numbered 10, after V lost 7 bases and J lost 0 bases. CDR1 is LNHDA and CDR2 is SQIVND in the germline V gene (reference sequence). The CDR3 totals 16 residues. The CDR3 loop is CASTSGTGGMNTEAFF. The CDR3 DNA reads TGTGCCAGTACCTCTGGGACAGGTGGAATGAACACTGAAGCTTTCTTT.

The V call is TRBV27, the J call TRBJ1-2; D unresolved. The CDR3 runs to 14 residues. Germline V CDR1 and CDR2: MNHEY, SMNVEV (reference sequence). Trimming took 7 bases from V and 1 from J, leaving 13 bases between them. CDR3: CASILIPRNYGYTF. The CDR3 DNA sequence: TGTGCCAGCATCCTTATTCCCCGTAACTATGGCTACACCTTC.

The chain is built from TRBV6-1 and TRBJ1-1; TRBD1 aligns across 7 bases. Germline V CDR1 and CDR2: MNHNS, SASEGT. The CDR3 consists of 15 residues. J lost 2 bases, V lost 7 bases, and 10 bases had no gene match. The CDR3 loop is CASKREGQANTEAFF. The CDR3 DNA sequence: TGTGCCAGCAAAAGAGAAGGACAGGCCAACACTGAAGCTTTCTTT.

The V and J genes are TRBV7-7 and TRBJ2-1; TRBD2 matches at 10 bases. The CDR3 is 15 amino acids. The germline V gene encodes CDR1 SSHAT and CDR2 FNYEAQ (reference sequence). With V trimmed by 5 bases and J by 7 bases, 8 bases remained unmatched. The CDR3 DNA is TGTGCCAGCAGCGTCAGCGGGGGGGCCAGGAATGAGCAGTTCTTC. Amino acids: CASSVSGGARNEQFF.

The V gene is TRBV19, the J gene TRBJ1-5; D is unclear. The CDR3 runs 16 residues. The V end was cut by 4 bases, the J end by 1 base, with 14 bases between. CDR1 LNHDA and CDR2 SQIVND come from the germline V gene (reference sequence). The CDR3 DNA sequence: TGTGCCAGTAGTACCTCGGCGACGGGGAGCAATCAGCCCCAGCATTTT. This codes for CASSTSATGSNQPQHF.

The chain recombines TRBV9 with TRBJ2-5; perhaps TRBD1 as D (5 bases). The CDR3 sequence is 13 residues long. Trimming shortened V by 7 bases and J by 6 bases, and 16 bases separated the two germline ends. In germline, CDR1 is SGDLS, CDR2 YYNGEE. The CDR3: CASYMTVTKTQYF. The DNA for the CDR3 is TGTGCCAGCTATATGACAGTTACAAAGACCCAGTACTTC.

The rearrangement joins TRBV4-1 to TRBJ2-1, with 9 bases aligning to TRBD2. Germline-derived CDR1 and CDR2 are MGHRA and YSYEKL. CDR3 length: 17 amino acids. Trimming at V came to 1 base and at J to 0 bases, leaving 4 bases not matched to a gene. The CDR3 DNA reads TGCGCCAGCAGCCAAGGACCTAGCGGGACCTCCTACAATGAGCAGTTCTTC. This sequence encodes CASSQGPSGTSYNEQFF.

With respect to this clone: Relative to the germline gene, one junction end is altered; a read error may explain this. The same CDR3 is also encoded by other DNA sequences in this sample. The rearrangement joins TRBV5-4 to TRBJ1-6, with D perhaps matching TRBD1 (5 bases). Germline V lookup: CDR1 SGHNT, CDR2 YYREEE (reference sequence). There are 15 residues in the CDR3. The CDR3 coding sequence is TGTGCCAGCAGCTCGGGGGGTGATAATAATTCCCCCCTCCACTTT. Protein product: CASSSGGDNNSPLHF.

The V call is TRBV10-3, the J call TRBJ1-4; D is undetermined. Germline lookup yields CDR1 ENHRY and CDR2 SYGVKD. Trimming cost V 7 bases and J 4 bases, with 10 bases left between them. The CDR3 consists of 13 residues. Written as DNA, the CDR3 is TGTGCCATCAAGGAGGCGGATAATGAAAAACTGTTTTTT. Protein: CAIKEADNEKLFF.

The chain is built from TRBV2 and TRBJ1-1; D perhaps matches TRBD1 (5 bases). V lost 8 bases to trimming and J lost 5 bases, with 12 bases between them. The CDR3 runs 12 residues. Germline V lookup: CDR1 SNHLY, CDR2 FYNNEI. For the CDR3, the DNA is TGTGCCAGCGGGGGGTTACGGACTGAAGCTTTCTTT. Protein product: CASGGLRTEAFF.

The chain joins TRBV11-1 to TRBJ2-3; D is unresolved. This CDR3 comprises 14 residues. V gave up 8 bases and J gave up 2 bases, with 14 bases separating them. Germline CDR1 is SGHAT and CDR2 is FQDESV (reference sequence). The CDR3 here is CASRVGSVTDTQYF. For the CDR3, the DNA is TGTGCCAGCCGGGTGGGTTCTGTCACAGATACGCAGTATTTT.

This CDR3 reads CATSRDPRTGSSYEQYF. The CDR3 region has the DNA TGTGCCACCAGCAGAGATCCCCGGACAGGAAGTTCCTACGAGCAGTACTTC. The V gene is TRBV15, the J gene TRBJ2-7, with 7 bases lining up with TRBD1. Germline V gene sequence: CDR1 LNHNV, CDR2 YYDKDF (reference sequence). This CDR3 spans 17 amino acids. J lost 1 base, V lost 0 bases, and 9 bases had no gene match.

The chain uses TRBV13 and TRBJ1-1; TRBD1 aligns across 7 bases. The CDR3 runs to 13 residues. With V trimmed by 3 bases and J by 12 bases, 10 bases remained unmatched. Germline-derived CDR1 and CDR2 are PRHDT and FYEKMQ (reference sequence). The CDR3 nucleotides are TGTGCCAGCAGCTTCGACAGGGACCTACGAACTTTCTTT. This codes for CASSFDRDLRTFF. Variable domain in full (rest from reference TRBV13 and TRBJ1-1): AAGVIQSPRHLIKEKRETATLKCYPIPRHDTVYWYQQGPGQDPQFLISFYEKMQSDKGSIPDRFSAQQFSDYHSELNMSSLELGDSALYFCASSFDRDLRTFFGQGTRLTVV.

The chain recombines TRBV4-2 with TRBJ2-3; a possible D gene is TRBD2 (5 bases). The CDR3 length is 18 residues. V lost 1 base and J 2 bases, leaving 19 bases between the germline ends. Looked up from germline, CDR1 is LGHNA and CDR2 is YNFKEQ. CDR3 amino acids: CASSQAVLSGLVTDTQYF. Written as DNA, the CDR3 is TGTGCCAGCAGCCAAGCGGTTCTATCCGGACTGGTCACAGATACGCAGTATTTT.

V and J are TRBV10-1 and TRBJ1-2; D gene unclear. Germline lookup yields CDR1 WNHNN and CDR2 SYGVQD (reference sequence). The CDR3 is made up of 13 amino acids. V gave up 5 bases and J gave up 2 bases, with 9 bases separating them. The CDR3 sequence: CASSSTGNYGYTF. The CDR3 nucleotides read TGCGCCAGCAGTTCCACGGGAAACTATGGCTACACCTTC.

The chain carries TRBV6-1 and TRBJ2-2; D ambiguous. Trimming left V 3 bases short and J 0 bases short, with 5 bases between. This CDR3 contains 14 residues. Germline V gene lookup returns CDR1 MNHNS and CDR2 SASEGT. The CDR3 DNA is TGTGCCAGCAGTGACCTAGCGAACACCGGGGAGCTGTTTTTT. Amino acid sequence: CASSDLANTGELFF.

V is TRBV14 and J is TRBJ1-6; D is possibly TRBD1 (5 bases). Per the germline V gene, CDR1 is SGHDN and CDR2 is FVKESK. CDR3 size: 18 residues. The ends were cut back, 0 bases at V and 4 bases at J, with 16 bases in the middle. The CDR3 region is CASSQDRDRLPYNSPLHF. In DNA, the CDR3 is TGTGCCAGCAGCCAAGACAGGGATAGGCTCCCTTATAATTCACCCCTCCACTTT.

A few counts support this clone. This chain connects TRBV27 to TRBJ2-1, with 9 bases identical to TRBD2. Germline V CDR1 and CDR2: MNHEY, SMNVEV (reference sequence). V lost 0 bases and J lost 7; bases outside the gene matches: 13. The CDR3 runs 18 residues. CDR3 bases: TGTGCCAGCAGTTTATCTTCCGGGAGCGGGAGGTTTCCGAATGAGCAGTTCTTC. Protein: CASSLSSGSGRFPNEQFF.

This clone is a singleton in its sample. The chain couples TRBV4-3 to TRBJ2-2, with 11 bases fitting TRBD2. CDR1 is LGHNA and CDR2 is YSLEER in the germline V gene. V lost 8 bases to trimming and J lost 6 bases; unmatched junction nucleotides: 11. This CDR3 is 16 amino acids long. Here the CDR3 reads CASGEELGLAAGELFF. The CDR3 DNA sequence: TGCGCCAGCGGCGAAGAGCTGGGACTAGCGGCCGGGGAGCTGTTTTTT.

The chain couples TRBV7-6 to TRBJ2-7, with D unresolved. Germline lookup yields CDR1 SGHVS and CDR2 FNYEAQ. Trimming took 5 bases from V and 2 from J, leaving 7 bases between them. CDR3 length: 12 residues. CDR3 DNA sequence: TGTGCCAGCAGCCCTAACCCCTACGAGCAGTACTTC. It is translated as CASSPNPYEQYF.

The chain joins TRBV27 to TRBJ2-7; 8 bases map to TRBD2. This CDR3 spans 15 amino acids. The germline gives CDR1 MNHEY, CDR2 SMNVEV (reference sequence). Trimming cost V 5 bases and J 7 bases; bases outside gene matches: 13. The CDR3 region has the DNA TGTGCCAGCAGTGAGACCGGGACTAGGCCCCCTGAGCAGTACTTC. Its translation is CASSETGTRPPEQYF.